These 25 T cell receptor beta chains came from one sample sequenced in a study of CD8 T cells in Susac syndrome. After extraction with the RNeasy kit, roughly 0.45 to 1 ug of the RNA was reverse transcribed using random hexamers. TCRdb re-called the immunoSEQ multiplex PCR reads through MiXCR, storing one row per CDR3 protein. The sample gives 150,000 to 200,000 distinct CDR3 sequences, over 85% of which show up once; around 0.14% is in the top ten. Sequencing was done on a sample of CD4+ T cells from PBMCs. The receptors originated from a human donor in good health.

The V call is TRBV20-1, the J call TRBJ1-4; 8 nucleotides align to TRBD1. Trimming cost V 5 bases and J 8 bases; bases outside gene matches: 10. The length of the CDR3 is 14 residues. CDR1 DFQATT and CDR2 SNEGSKA come from the germline V gene (reference sequence). CDR3 DNA sequence: TGCAGTGCTTCCCGGTCAGGGGGCCCCGAAAAACTGTTTTTT. It specifies CSASRSGGPEKLFF.

The chain links TRBV3-1 to TRBJ1-6; possible D gene TRBD1, 6 bases. The CDR3 extends over 16 amino acids. From germline, CDR1 is LGHDT and CDR2 YNNKEL (reference sequence). Between the trimmed V and J ends, which lost 4 bases and 5 bases, there was a span of 15 bases. In DNA, the CDR3 is TGTGCCAGCAGCCTCGGTCGAGGGGGGAATAATTCACCCCTCCACTTT. Translating it yields CASSLGRGGNNSPLHF. The full variable domain, completed using reference TRBV3-1 and TRBJ1-6, is DTAVSQTPKYLVTQMGNDKSIKCEQNLGHDTMYWYKQDSKKFLKIMFSYNNKELIINETVPNRFSPKSPDKAHLNLHINSLELGDSAVYFCASSLGRGGNNSPLHFGNGTRLTVT.

The rearrangement links TRBV2 to TRBJ1-5, with no clear D. Germline V gene lookup returns CDR1 SNHLY and CDR2 FYNNEI. The CDR3 is 15 amino acids. V lost 4 bases, J lost 2 bases, and 12 bases lay in between. CDR3 sequence (DNA): TGTGCCAGCAGTGCGGTCACGGCCGGCAATCAGCCCCAGCATTTT. Translation gives CASSAVTAGNQPQHF.

V and J are TRBV30 and TRBJ2-3, with a tentative D call TRBD1 (6 bases). Germline V gene data show CDR1 as GTSNPN and CDR2 as SVGIG (reference sequence). This CDR3 contains 14 residues. V lost 5 bases to trimming and J lost 1 base, with 13 bases between them. CDR3 amino acids: CAWGTGIGTDTQYF. CDR3 DNA: TGTGCCTGGGGTACAGGGATTGGCACAGATACGCAGTATTTT.

J is TRBJ2-3 and V is TRBV20-1; D gene ambiguous. The CDR3 consists of 12 residues. Germline V gene lookup returns CDR1 DFQATT and CDR2 SNEGSKA (reference sequence). The V gene lost 3 bases and the J gene lost 5 bases, with 9 bases spanning the gap. The CDR3 DNA is TGCAGTGCTAGCCCTAGGGTAGATACGCAGTATTTT. This gives the protein CSASPRVDTQYF.

The J gene is TRBJ2-7, the V gene TRBV4-2, with 15 bases lining up with TRBD2. The J segment lost 4 bases and the V segment lost 0 bases, leaving 1 base of the junction unmatched. The CDR3 totals 16 residues. Looked up from germline, CDR1 is LGHNA and CDR2 is YNFKEQ. CDR3 coding DNA: TGTGCCAGCAGCCAAGAAGGGACTAGCGGGGGGTACGAGCAGTACTTC. Translation: CASSQEGTSGGYEQYF.

The CDR3 nucleotides are TGTGCCAGCAGTTCGGGACAGGGGGCGAGTAATTCACCCCTCCACTTT. It encodes CASSSGQGASNSPLHF. The V call is TRBV28, the J call TRBJ1-6, with 12 bases matching TRBD1. Germline assignment: CDR1 MDHEN and CDR2 SYDVKM. CDR3 size: 16 residues. The V segment lost 4 bases and the J segment 6 bases; nucleotides outside the gene matches: 4.

V usage is TRBV29-1 and J usage is TRBJ2-5; D tentatively reads TRBD1 or TRBD2 (5 bases each). CDR1 is SQVTM and CDR2 is ANQGSEA in the germline V gene. V lost 4 bases to trimming and J lost 5 bases, with 11 bases between them. This CDR3 region has 12 residues. In nucleotides, the CDR3 is TGCAGCGTTGTTGGGGACGGGGAGACCCAGTACTTC. It specifies CSVVGDGETQYF. The full variable domain, its missing parts supplied by reference TRBV29-1 and TRBJ2-5, is SAVISQKPSRDICQRGTSLTIQCQVDSQVTMMFWYRQQPGQSLTLIATANQGSEATYESGFVIDKFPISRPNLTFSTLTVSNMSPEDSSIYLCSVVGDGETQYFGPGTRLLVL.

The chain recombines TRBV14 with TRBJ1-5; no definite D call. The CDR3 length is 13 residues. V was trimmed by 1 base and J by 4 bases, leaving 5 bases between them. Germline assignment: CDR1 SGHDN and CDR2 FVKESK. The CDR3 DNA reads TGTGCCAGCAGCCAAGGGTGGAATCAGCCCCAGCATTTT. This codes for CASSQGWNQPQHF. Together with reference TRBV14 and TRBJ1-5, the CDR3 gives the full variable domain: EAGVTQFPSHSVIEKGQTVTLRCDPISGHDNLYWYRRVMGKEIKFLLHFVKESKQDESGMPNNRFLAERTGGTYSTLKVQPAELEDSGVYFCASSQGWNQPQHFGDGTRLSIL.

The chain employs TRBV7-9 and TRBJ2-6; perhaps TRBD1 as D (6 bases). The V gene's germline CDR1 is SEHNR and CDR2 FQNEAQ (reference sequence). This CDR3 region has 17 residues. The V end lost 1 base, the J end lost 2 bases, and 12 bases lay between the germline ends. The CDR3 DNA sequence: TGTGCCAGCAGCTTAGTGGGGGCCGCGCCTGGGGCCAACGTCCTGACTTTC. Its protein is CASSLVGAAPGANVLTF.

This clonotype was counted a few times. The V and J genes are TRBV2 and TRBJ2-3, with D unresolved. CDR1 and CDR2 from the germline V gene are SNHLY and FYNNEI. The V and J ends lost 5 bases and 2 bases respectively, with 5 bases between them. This CDR3 has 12 residues. CDR3 region: CASSQSTDTQYF. CDR3 in DNA: TGTGCCAGCAGTCAGTCCACAGATACGCAGTATTTT.

This CDR3 is CAITGRPFLLNQPQHF. DNA for the CDR3: TGTGCCATTACCGGGAGGCCCTTCCTTCTAAATCAGCCCCAGCATTTT. The chain links TRBV24-1 to TRBJ1-5; unclear D gene. Germline-derived CDR1 and CDR2 are KGHDR and SFDVKD. The CDR3 covers 16 residues. V shed 11 bases and J shed 4 bases, with 23 bases lying between them.

This clonotype has just one count. This sequence joins TRBV6-6 and TRBJ1-1; 7 bases map to TRBD1. The CDR3 sequence is 12 residues long. Germline V gene sequence: CDR1 MNHNY, CDR2 SVGAGI (reference sequence). J was trimmed by 10 bases and V by 6 bases; bases with no gene match: 8. The CDR3 coding sequence is TGTGCCAGCAGCCAACAAGGGGGCGCAGCTTTCTTT. Translated, it gives CASSQQGGAAFF.

The rearrangement joins TRBV5-1 to TRBJ1-5, with 8 nucleotides matching TRBD1. Unmatched junction bases numbered 5, after V lost 7 bases and J lost 5 bases. This CDR3 contains 13 residues. Looked up from germline, CDR1 is SGHRS and CDR2 is YFSETQ. CDR3 nucleotide sequence: TGCGCCAGCGCGACAGGGGCGGATCAGCCCCAGCATTTT. Residues: CASATGADQPQHF.

This clonotype was observed a single time. This chain uses TRBV4-3 with TRBJ1-3; 7 bases line up with TRBD1. Per the germline V gene, CDR1 is LGHNA and CDR2 is YSLEER. The V gene end was trimmed by 0 bases and the J gene end by 2 bases; junction bases not matched to a gene: 1. This CDR3 is built from 15 residues. The DNA of the CDR3 is TGCGCCAGCAGCCAAGAACAGGGGACTGGAAACACCATATATTTT. Translated, it gives CASSQEQGTGNTIYF.

The chain couples TRBV6-6 to TRBJ2-7; 8 positions agree with TRBD1. With V trimmed by 6 bases and J by 6 bases, 7 bases remained unmatched. This CDR3 comprises 13 residues. CDR1 MNHNY and CDR2 SVGAGI come from the germline V gene (reference sequence). CDR3 DNA sequence: TGTGCCAGCAGGCGACAGGGGATAGGCGAGCAGTACTTC. It encodes CASRRQGIGEQYF.

The chain joins TRBV25-1 to TRBJ2-7, with 8 positions matching TRBD1. The CDR3 is 16 amino acids. Germline loops: CDR1 MGHDK, CDR2 SYGVNS. J gave up 2 bases and V 1 base, and 7 bases lay outside the gene matches. The DNA of the CDR3 is TGTGCCAGCAGTGAATGGGGGACAGGTCATACCTACGAGCAGTACTTC. Translated, it gives CASSEWGTGHTYEQYF.

This chain joins TRBV3-1 and TRBJ1-6; the D gene is possibly TRBD1 (5 bases). Trimming left V 0 bases short and J 10 bases short, with 10 bases between. The CDR3 consists of 14 residues. Germline lookup yields CDR1 LGHDT and CDR2 YNNKEL (reference sequence). CDR3 nucleotide sequence: TGTGCCAGCAGCCAAGACGTAAGGGACTCACCCCTCCACTTT. Its translation is CASSQDVRDSPLHF.

The chain couples TRBV5-1 to TRBJ2-1; 10 bases agree with TRBD2. This CDR3 region has 15 residues. V was clipped by 3 bases and J by 12 bases; unmatched bases: 12. Germline loops: CDR1 SGHRS, CDR2 YFSETQ. CDR3 bases: TGCGCCAGCAGCTGGACTAGCGGTGCGTCGGGCGGGCAGTTCTTC. This codes for CASSWTSGASGGQFF. Filled out from reference TRBV5-1 and TRBJ2-1, the complete variable domain reads KAGVTQTPRYLIKTRGQQVTLSCSPISGHRSVSWYQQTPGQGLQFLFEYFSETQRNKGNFPGRFSGRQFSNSRSEMNVSTLELGDSALYLCASSWTSGASGGQFFGPGTRLTVL.

V gene TRBV9 combines with J gene TRBJ1-2; TRBD1 is a possible D gene (6 bases). Germline CDR1 and CDR2: SGDLS and YYNGEE. V gave up 3 bases and J gave up 8 bases, with 17 bases separating them. This CDR3 region has 14 residues. This CDR3 is CASSGSGVIGGYTF. CDR3 nucleotide sequence: TGTGCCAGCAGCGGATCAGGGGTAATAGGCGGCTACACCTTC.

The chain combines TRBV24-1 with TRBJ2-7; 7 bases agree with TRBD2. The CDR3 has 13 amino acids. J was trimmed by 7 bases and V by 5 bases; bases with no gene match: 7. Germline V CDR1 and CDR2: KGHDR, SFDVKD. In nucleotides, the CDR3 is TGTGCCACCAGTGCACGGGGGGATGGAGAGCAGTACTTC. Its protein product is CATSARGDGEQYF.

This chain uses TRBV4-3 with TRBJ2-7, with 10 bases fitting TRBD2. From germline, CDR1 is LGHNA and CDR2 YSLEER. The CDR3 covers 16 residues. After removal of 0 bases from V and 4 bases from J, the junction contained 6 bases not matched to a gene. CDR3 in DNA: TGCGCCAGCAGCCAAGAAGAGCGGGGGGGAAGATACGAGCAGTACTTC. As protein: CASSQEERGGRYEQYF.

This chain links TRBV6-1 with TRBJ2-7; D is possibly TRBD1 (6 bases). This CDR3 contains 14 residues. V was pared by 2 bases and J by 5 bases, with 13 bases between. The V gene's germline CDR1 is MNHNS and CDR2 SASEGT. CDR3 coding DNA: TGTGCCAGCAGTGAACAGGGGATAAGCGACGAGCAGTACTTC. Its protein is CASSEQGISDEQYF.

This chain connects TRBV7-9 to TRBJ2-1; TRBD2 might be the D (6 bases). The V end was cut by 2 bases, the J end by 7 bases, with 15 bases between. The length of the CDR3 is 15 residues. Looked up from germline, CDR1 is SEHNR and CDR2 is FQNEAQ (reference sequence). The chain's CDR3 is CASSLRAGSMNEQFF. CDR3 bases: TGTGCCAGCAGCTTACGGGCGGGGTCCATGAATGAGCAGTTCTTC.

The chain employs TRBV27 and TRBJ2-3; no reliable D call. The V and J ends lost 4 bases and 5 bases respectively, with 7 bases between them. The CDR3 spans 12 residues. CDR1 MNHEY and CDR2 SMNVEV come from the germline V gene (reference sequence). The CDR3 sequence: CASSSSGDTQYF. The DNA for the CDR3 is TGTGCCAGCAGTTCCTCCGGAGATACGCAGTATTTT.